Listed here is a single T cell receptor (beta chain). TCR beta was sequenced from blood CD8+ and CD4+ T cells. The multiple sclerosis controls comprised treatment-naive patients whose relapsing-remitting disease was stable or active. TEMRA cells were FACS-enriched, unlike CD8+ and CD4+ T cells, which were negatively isolated. These data come from a study of CD8 T cells in Susac syndrome. Germline V lookup: CDR1 LNHDA, CDR2 SQIVND (reference sequence). V shed 6 bases and J 6 bases; nucleotides not matched to a gene: 11. This CDR3 spans 16 amino acids. Reverse transcription of about 0.5 to 1 ug RNA was performed with random hexamers. Amplification of TCR beta CDR3 used immunoSEQ multiplex PCR across 54 Vbeta and 13 Jbeta. TCRdb analysed the immunoSEQ multiplex PCR reads with MiXCR anew, one entry per CDR3 protein. This sample carries about 200,000 distinct CDR3 sequences, almost 96% of them seen once, and the ten largest clones take about 0.093%.

The sample comprised CD4+ T cells from PBMCs. The chain has TRBV19 and TRBJ2-3; 11 bases are shared with TRBD2. The origin of this receptor is a human donor with multiple sclerosis. This CDR3 is CASSQTSGGKVDTQYF. CDR3 nucleotides: TGTGCCAGTAGCCAAACTAGCGGGGGAAAAGTGGATACGCAGTATTTT.